These 21 T cell receptor beta chains were all obtained from the same sample, sequenced in a study of blood T cell repertoires in COVID-19. The protocol was immunoSEQ multiplex PCR, while the TCRdb copy is restricted to in-frame clones and leaves out a portion. This table has about 160,000 clones, roughly 83% appearing once. The sample was peripheral blood. The receptors stem from a woman aged 55-69 years with acute or convalescent COVID-19.

This chain links TRBV7-3 with TRBJ1-6; possible D gene TRBD1, 5 bases. This CDR3 contains 14 residues. Trimming pared 0 bases from V and 9 bases from J, leaving 9 bases between. CDR1 is SGHTA, CDR2 FQGTGA, per germline. CDR3 loop: CASSLTGGSSPLHF. CDR3 nucleotide sequence: TGTGCCAGCAGCTTAACGGGGGGTTCTTCACCCCTCCACTTT.

The V and J genes are TRBV4-1 and TRBJ2-3; D is unclear. The CDR3 sequence is 10 residues long. Germline V gene data show CDR1 as MGHRA and CDR2 as YSYEKL. V was clipped by 5 bases and J by 8 bases, with 5 bases between them. The CDR3 protein is CASSAGTQYF. The CDR3 coding sequence is TGCGCCAGCAGCGCCGGTACGCAGTATTTT.

The chain carries TRBV18 and TRBJ2-7; 7 bases align to TRBD1. The germline V gene has CDR1 KGHSH and CDR2 LQKENI. The V segment lost 0 bases and the J segment 5 bases; nucleotides outside the gene matches: 4. This CDR3 comprises 14 residues. This chain's CDR3 is CASSPPAQGDEQYF. The CDR3 coding sequence is TGTGCCAGCTCACCACCAGCCCAGGGGGACGAGCAGTACTTC.

The chain links TRBV5-1 to TRBJ2-5; TRBD2 matches 7 bases. This CDR3 is 13 amino acids long. CDR1 is SGHRS, CDR2 YFSETQ, per germline. With V trimmed by 5 bases and J by 1 base, 2 bases remained unmatched. This CDR3 is CASRGGVQETQYF. The CDR3 DNA reads TGCGCCAGCAGGGGGGGGGTCCAAGAGACCCAGTACTTC.

The chain employs TRBV28 and TRBJ1-3; TRBD1 agrees at 7 bases. The CDR3 contains 14 residues. CDR1 and CDR2 from the germline V gene are MDHEN and SYDVKM. The trim removed 6 bases at V and 5 bases at J, leaving 7 bases unmatched. The DNA for the CDR3 is TGTGCCAGCAGCGGGACAGTGCCACGAAACACCATATATTTT. It codes for CASSGTVPRNTIYF.

The chain is built from TRBV27 and TRBJ2-1; a weak D match, TRBD2 (6 bases). V gave up 6 bases and J gave up 7 bases, with 19 bases separating them. There are 15 residues in the CDR3. Germline V CDR1 and CDR2: MNHEY, SMNVEV (reference sequence). The CDR3 sequence: CASSPAGRSGNEQFF. DNA of the CDR3: TGTGCCAGCAGCCCCGCGGGGCGTTCTGGGAATGAGCAGTTCTTC.

This chain connects TRBV2 to TRBJ1-4; 7 bases are shared with TRBD1. Trimming at V came to 6 bases and at J to 3 bases, leaving 4 bases not matched to a gene. CDR3 size: 14 residues. Germline values: CDR1 SNHLY, CDR2 FYNNEI. The CDR3 sequence: CASRYGQANEKLFF. The CDR3 region has the DNA TGTGCCAGCAGATACGGACAGGCTAATGAAAAACTGTTTTTT.

This chain uses TRBV4-3 with TRBJ1-2; TRBD1 matches 11 bases. The ends lost 1 base at V and 3 bases at J; junction bases unmatched: 7. CDR3 length equals 17 residues. CDR1 and CDR2 from the germline V gene are LGHNA and YSLEER. The CDR3 DNA sequence: TGCGCCAGCAGCCAAGCCCTAGGGACAGGGGGTTACTATGGCTACACCTTC. It yields the protein CASSQALGTGGYYGYTF.

In DNA, the CDR3 is TGTGCCAGCAGCTTCCGGGACAGGTCGTCCTACGAGCAGTACTTC. Amino acids: CASSFRDRSSYEQYF. The chain has TRBV6-5 and TRBJ2-7; 8 bases align to TRBD1. The CDR3 has 15 amino acids. CDR1 and CDR2 from the germline V gene are MNHEY and SVGAGI. Trimming at V came to 6 bases and at J to 1 base, leaving 8 bases not matched to a gene.

In this sample, this clone turned up a few times. Germline and junction disagree at one end, which may indicate a read error. The chain uses TRBV28 and TRBJ1-5; D is unresolved. The CDR3 is 12 amino acids. Germline V gives CDR1 MDHEN, CDR2 SYDVKM. CDR3 in amino acids: CASSLAAQSQHF. The DNA of the CDR3 is TGTGCCAGCAGTTTGGCCGCTCAGTCCCAGCATTTT.

The chain recombines TRBV7-8 with TRBJ2-2; D ambiguous. V lost 3 bases to trimming and J lost 1 base, with 3 bases between them. This CDR3 has 13 amino acids. The germline gives CDR1 SGHVS, CDR2 FQNEAQ. This CDR3 reads CASSFRNTGELFF. The CDR3 nucleotides read TGTGCCAGCAGCTTCCGGAACACCGGGGAGCTGTTTTTT. The complete variable domain, with remaining parts taken from reference TRBV7-8 and TRBJ2-2, reads GAGVSQSPRYKVAKRGQDVALRCDPISGHVSLFWYQQALGQGPEFLTYFQNEAQLDKSGLPSDRFFAERPEGSVSTLKIQRTQQEDSAVYLCASSFRNTGELFFGEGSRLTVL.

The CDR3 sequence is CASSWGLAGGLDDEQFF. The CDR3 DNA follows: TGTGCCAGCAGTTGGGGACTCGCGGGGGGGCTGGATGATGAGCAGTTCTTC. V is TRBV27 and J is TRBJ2-1, with 9 nucleotides matching TRBD2. Germline V gives CDR1 MNHEY, CDR2 SMNVEV (reference sequence). The V gene end was trimmed by 4 bases and the J gene end by 8 bases; junction bases not matched to a gene: 15. The CDR3 covers 17 residues.

The chain carries TRBV5-6 and TRBJ1-2; D is possibly TRBD1 (5 bases). This CDR3 is 16 amino acids long. The V end was cut by 5 bases, the J end by 8 bases, with 25 bases between. Germline loops: CDR1 SGHDT, CDR2 YYEEEE. DNA of the CDR3: TGTGCCAGCAGGCCTTTTCCGGGACTCTCGGCGGGCGGCTACACCTTC. It codes for CASRPFPGLSAGGYTF. Combining the CDR3 with reference TRBV5-6 and TRBJ1-2 gives the whole variable domain DAGVTQSPTHLIKTRGQQVTLRCSPKSGHDTVSWYQQALGQGPQFIFQYYEEEERQRGNFPDRFSGHQFPNYSSELNVNALLLGDSALYLCASRPFPGLSAGGYTFGSGTRLTVV.

The chain is built from TRBV28 and TRBJ2-6, with a possible D match to TRBD1 (5 bases). The length of the CDR3 is 16 residues. V lost 5 bases, J lost 3 bases, and 14 bases lay in between. Germline V gene data show CDR1 as MDHEN and CDR2 as SYDVKM. The CDR3 reads CASSPPSGNGANVLTF. For the CDR3, the DNA is TGTGCCAGCAGTCCCCCATCAGGGAATGGGGCCAACGTCCTGACTTTC.

This chain connects TRBV10-3 to TRBJ1-2; weak D call: TRBD1 (5 bases). V lost 9 bases and J 0 bases, leaving 11 bases between the germline ends. CDR1 and CDR2 (germline): ENHRY, SYGVKD. This CDR3 region has 13 residues. CDR3 amino acids: CAMAQGANYGYTF. CDR3 nucleotides: TGTGCCATGGCGCAGGGCGCTAACTATGGCTACACCTTC.

The rearrangement joins TRBV24-1 to TRBJ1-5; no firm D call. The germline gives CDR1 KGHDR, CDR2 SFDVKD. This CDR3 region has 14 residues. The V and J ends lost 3 bases and 1 base respectively, with 6 bases between them. The CDR3 loop is CATSDTASNQPQHF. In nucleotides, the CDR3 is TGTGCCACCAGTGATACAGCCAGCAATCAGCCCCAGCATTTT.

The chain couples TRBV19 to TRBJ1-1; no clear D. Germline V lookup: CDR1 LNHDA, CDR2 SQIVND (reference sequence). This CDR3 spans 15 amino acids. Trimming shortened V by 1 base and J by 4 bases, and 13 bases separated the two germline ends. CDR3 DNA: TGTGCCAGTAGTATAGGAGAGGGTAGAGTCACTGAAGCTTTCTTT. It codes for CASSIGEGRVTEAFF.

The rearrangement uses TRBV20-1 and TRBJ2-5; TRBD2 aligns across 11 bases. Germline loops: CDR1 DFQATT, CDR2 SNEGSKA (reference sequence). After removal of 3 bases from V and 4 bases from J, the junction contained 13 bases not matched to a gene. CDR3 length: 17 amino acids. The chain's CDR3 is CSASRGASGGRRETQYF. The CDR3 nucleotides are TGCAGTGCTAGTCGAGGAGCTAGCGGGGGGCGACGAGAGACCCAGTACTTC.

This clone was detected once. The chain is built from TRBV5-4 and TRBJ2-2; D might be TRBD2 (6 bases). The V end was cut by 4 bases, the J end by 6 bases, with 16 bases between. The CDR3 loop spans 15 amino acids. Per the germline V gene, CDR1 is SGHNT and CDR2 is YYREEE (reference sequence). The CDR3 bases are TGTGCCAGCAGCCCCGGAACGTCGGGGGCCGGGGAGCTGTTTTTT. The encoded protein is CASSPGTSGAGELFF.

This chain uses TRBV10-3 with TRBJ2-5, with a tentative D call TRBD1 (6 bases). V lost 6 bases and J lost 2, with 10 bases in between. Germline V CDR1 and CDR2: ENHRY, SYGVKD. There are 13 residues in the CDR3. The CDR3 DNA follows: TGTGCCATCAGATGGACAGCACAAGAGACCCAGTACTTC. Protein sequence: CAIRWTAQETQYF.

This sequence joins TRBV6-5 and TRBJ2-1; 10 nucleotides line up with TRBD2. Germline assignment: CDR1 MNHEY and CDR2 SVGAGI. The CDR3 contains 16 residues. Trimming took 0 bases from V and 7 from J; bases not matched to a gene: 6. The CDR3 region has the DNA TGTGCCAGCAGTTACTCGATAACTAGCGGGGCGAATGAGCAGTTCTTC. This gives the protein CASSYSITSGANEQFF.